The 3 T cell receptor beta chains presented below share a single source sample, sequenced in a study of shared clonotypes between healthy human individuals. The protocol was immunoSEQ multiplex PCR, while the TCRdb copy is restricted to in-frame clones and leaves out a portion. The sample holds about 2.4 million clones, 80% to 95% seen once. Input material: naive CD4+ T cells from PBMCs. Documented subset: CD45RA+ positively selected. These receptor sequences come from a man younger than 35 in good health. Some clones in this sample may be carry-over from other donors' samples.

V gene TRBV19 combines with J gene TRBJ1-1; 7 positions match TRBD1. The J segment lost 1 base and the V segment lost 5 bases, leaving 7 bases of the junction unmatched. Looked up from germline, CDR1 is LNHDA and CDR2 is SQIVND (reference sequence). This CDR3 region has 15 residues. The CDR3 spells CASSVQGQKNTEAFF. The CDR3 DNA reads as TGTGCCAGTAGTGTACAGGGACAGAAGAACACTGAAGCTTTCTTT.

J is TRBJ1-5 and V is TRBV6-5; the D gene is possibly TRBD1 (6 bases). The CDR3 sequence is 14 residues long. Germline-derived CDR1 and CDR2 are MNHEY and SVGAGI. V was clipped by 10 bases and J by 0 bases, with 13 bases between them. The CDR3 DNA reads TGTGCCACTCGTAGGGGGATTAGCAATCAGCCCCAGCATTTT. Protein sequence: CATRRGISNQPQHF.

The chain has TRBV2 and TRBJ1-4; 9 nucleotides line up with TRBD1. The CDR3 loop spans 14 amino acids. From germline, CDR1 is SNHLY and CDR2 FYNNEI. The ends lost 4 bases at V and 5 bases at J; junction bases unmatched: 2. The DNA for the CDR3 is TGTGCCAGCAGTGGACAGGGGGAGAATGAAAAACTGTTTTTT. Its protein product is CASSGQGENEKLFF.